These 23 T cell receptor beta chains originate from one sample sequenced in a study of response to subunit inactivated influenza vaccine. TCRdb re-called the RT-PCR reads with MiXCR, one entry per CDR3 protein. The sample has 500,000 to 550,000 distinct CDR3 sequences, approximately 24% seen once. These data also featured in a second study, about T cells expressing NK-cell markers. That investigation notes: 5'RACE template switching built TCR beta cDNA with unique molecular identifiers.

Material: CD4+ T cells sorted from PBMCs, obtained 11 to 12 days after vaccination. Source of these receptors: a man aged 45-60 years who received an inactivated influenza vaccine.

The chain recombines TRBV29-1 with TRBJ2-1; D possibly corresponds to TRBD2 (6 bases). The CDR3 spans 13 residues. The germline gives CDR1 SQVTM, CDR2 ANQGSEA. The V end lost 4 bases, the J end lost 7 bases, and 14 bases lay between the germline ends. Here the CDR3 DNA reads TGCAGCGTTGTAGGCGGGATAGGTAATGAGCAGTTCTTC. Its translation is CSVVGGIGNEQFF.

The chain combines TRBV6-5 with TRBJ2-1; no clear D gene. This CDR3 comprises 13 residues. Trimming stripped 4 bases from V and 5 bases from J, with 9 bases between. Germline values: CDR1 MNHEY, CDR2 SVGAGI. The CDR3 coding sequence is TGTGCCAGCAGTTTCCGGGCCAACAATGAGCAGTTCTTC. This translates into CASSFRANNEQFF.

A few counts support this clonotype. This chain links TRBV6-5 with TRBJ1-2; no reliable D call. The CDR3 has 15 residues. Trimming took off 2 bases at V and 3 bases at J, with 13 bases between the two ends. Germline V gene lookup returns CDR1 MNHEY and CDR2 SVGAGI. CDR3 sequence: CASSYGWLGDYGYTF. The CDR3 DNA sequence: TGTGCCAGCAGTTACGGATGGTTGGGTGACTATGGCTACACCTTC.

V and J are TRBV2 and TRBJ2-2, with 7 nucleotides matching TRBD2. The CDR3 runs 14 residues. Per the germline V gene, CDR1 is SNHLY and CDR2 is FYNNEI. V trimming: 2 bases; J trimming: 7 bases; junction bases outside the gene matches: 4. The CDR3 nucleotides read TGTGCCAGCAGTGAAAACGGGGGGATCGGGGAGCTGTTTTTT. This sequence encodes CASSENGGIGELFF. Complete variable domain (other parts from reference TRBV2 and TRBJ2-2): EPEVTQTPSHQVTQMGQEVILRCVPISNHLYFYWYRQILGQKVEFLVSFYNNEISEKSEIFDDQFSVERPDGSNFTLKIRSTKLEDSAMYFCASSENGGIGELFFGEGSRLTVL.

Remarks on this clonotype: A junction boundary mismatches the germline segment, possibly from a read error. This rearrangement joins TRBV12-3 or TRBV12-4 to TRBJ1-1; the D gene is possibly TRBD1 (6 bases). The CDR3 runs to 14 residues. CDR3 sequence (DNA): TGTGCCAGCAGTAGGCCCGGGGGGGACACAGAAGCTTTCTTT. This sequence encodes CASSRPGGDTEAFF.

This chain links TRBV2 with TRBJ2-1, with 12 bases identical to TRBD1. Germline V gene lookup returns CDR1 SNHLY and CDR2 FYNNEI. The J segment lost 7 bases and the V segment lost 6 bases, leaving 7 bases of the junction unmatched. The CDR3 extends over 15 amino acids. In DNA, the CDR3 is TGTGCCAGCAGCGGGACAGGGGGCATAATGAATGAGCAGTTCTTC. Encoded protein: CASSGTGGIMNEQFF.

CDR3 DNA: TGCAGTGCTAGTGGAGCCAGGGTGAACACTGAAGCTTTCTTT. It encodes CSASGARVNTEAFF. The chain combines TRBV20-1 with TRBJ1-1; a weak D match, TRBD1 (5 bases). Per the germline V gene, CDR1 is DFQATT and CDR2 is SNEGSKA (reference sequence). V was clipped by 3 bases and J by 0 bases, with 11 bases between them. This CDR3 is built from 14 residues.

The chain links TRBV5-1 to TRBJ2-5, with 15 bases that match TRBD2. Germline trimming cut 4 bases from V and 0 bases from J; bases unmatched to any gene: 7. Germline V gene lookup returns CDR1 SGHRS and CDR2 YFSETQ. The length of the CDR3 is 18 residues. CDR3 in amino acids: CASSPGLAGGRYQETQYF. CDR3 nucleotides: TGCGCCAGCAGCCCCGGACTAGCGGGAGGGCGGTACCAAGAGACCCAGTACTTC.

In its sample, this clonotype was seen a few times. The V and J genes are TRBV4-3 and TRBJ1-4; TRBD1 matches at 7 bases. V shed 3 bases and J 4 bases; nucleotides not matched to a gene: 8. CDR3 size: 16 residues. CDR1 is LGHNA and CDR2 is YSLEER in the germline V gene. CDR3 DNA: TGCGCCAGCAGCCAGGACGGGACAGCCCTTAATGAAAAACTGTTTTTT. This translates into CASSQDGTALNEKLFF.

The V and J genes are TRBV9 and TRBJ2-3; 9 nucleotides agree with TRBD2. The CDR3 loop spans 15 amino acids. Trimming cost V 6 bases and J 6 bases; bases outside gene matches: 11. Germline V CDR1 and CDR2: SGDLS, YYNGEE. CDR3 nucleotides: TGTGCCAGCAATCACGGGACTAGCCTTTTGGATACGCAGTATTTT. Its protein is CASNHGTSLLDTQYF.

V and J are TRBV20-1 and TRBJ2-3; 11 nucleotides match TRBD2. The CDR3 contains 15 residues. J lost 2 bases, V lost 5 bases, and 6 bases had no gene match. Looked up from germline, CDR1 is DFQATT and CDR2 is SNEGSKA (reference sequence). As DNA, the CDR3 is TGCAGTGCTCCCCAGGGACTAGCGGCCACAGATACGCAGTATTTT. It is translated as CSAPQGLAATDTQYF.

This clonotype was picked up a small number of times. The V gene is TRBV3-1, the J gene TRBJ1-2, with a possible D match to TRBD1 (5 bases). Trimming pared 0 bases from V and 6 bases from J, leaving 14 bases between. This CDR3 has 15 residues. Per the germline V gene, CDR1 is LGHDT and CDR2 is YNNKEL (reference sequence). CDR3 in amino acids: CASSQDGVRGHGYTF. CDR3 in DNA: TGTGCCAGCAGCCAAGACGGAGTGAGGGGCCATGGCTACACCTTC.

This clonotype was seen more than once but under ten times. The V call is TRBV10-3, the J call TRBJ2-1; D is unclear. Germline V CDR1 and CDR2: ENHRY, SYGVKD. V lost 11 bases, J lost 0 bases, and 11 bases lay in between. The CDR3 runs to 13 residues. In DNA form, the CDR3 reads TGTGCCGTAAAAATGGACTCCTACAATGAGCAGTTCTTC. Amino acids: CAVKMDSYNEQFF.

This clonotype came up many times. V is TRBV7-9 and J is TRBJ2-2; D assignment may be TRBD1 or TRBD2 (5 bases each). V lost 5 bases and J 6 bases, leaving 16 bases between the germline ends. The CDR3 is made up of 15 amino acids. In germline, CDR1 is SEHNR, CDR2 FQNEAQ (reference sequence). The CDR3 protein is CASSPRRRGPGELFF. CDR3 bases: TGTGCCAGCAGCCCCCGTCGACGGGGACCCGGGGAGCTGTTTTTT.

CDR3 coding DNA: TGCAGTGCTAGCGGACAGCCGAACACTGAAGCTTTCTTT. This codes for CSASGQPNTEAFF. The rearrangement links TRBV20-1 to TRBJ1-1, with D perhaps matching TRBD1 (6 bases). The germline V and J ends were trimmed by 3 bases and 1 base, with 9 bases remaining between them. The CDR3 sequence is 13 residues long. From germline, CDR1 is DFQATT and CDR2 SNEGSKA (reference sequence).

V gene TRBV30 combines with J gene TRBJ2-1; D not resolved. Germline-derived CDR1 and CDR2 are GTSNPN and SVGIG (reference sequence). Between the trimmed V and J ends, which lost 3 bases and 2 bases, there was a span of 11 bases. The CDR3 extends over 14 amino acids. CDR3: CAWSKTVPYNEQFF. The CDR3 DNA reads as TGTGCCTGGAGCAAGACTGTACCCTACAATGAGCAGTTCTTC.

The genes are TRBV2 and TRBJ1-5; D is undetermined. V was pared by 8 bases and J by 0 bases, with 8 bases between. The germline gives CDR1 SNHLY, CDR2 FYNNEI. The CDR3 contains 13 residues. This chain's CDR3 is CASCGDSNQPQHF. The DNA of the CDR3 is TGTGCCAGCTGCGGGGATAGCAATCAGCCCCAGCATTTT. Supplemented by reference TRBV2 and TRBJ1-5, the full variable domain reads EPEVTQTPSHQVTQMGQEVILRCVPISNHLYFYWYRQILGQKVEFLVSFYNNEISEKSEIFDDQFSVERPDGSNFTLKIRSTKLEDSAMYFCASCGDSNQPQHFGDGTRLSIL.

There are a few counts of this clonotype. The rearrangement joins TRBV7-8 to TRBJ1-6, with 8 bases identical to TRBD1. V trimming: 7 bases; J trimming: 10 bases; junction bases outside the gene matches: 9. Germline assignment: CDR1 SGHVS and CDR2 FQNEAQ. The CDR3 is 14 amino acids. DNA of the CDR3: TGTGCCAGCAAGTCCGGACAGGGAAGATCACCCCTCCACTTT. The encoded protein is CASKSGQGRSPLHF.

This clonotype was picked up a small number of times. The chain links TRBV20-1 to TRBJ2-1; D uncertain. The V and J ends lost 1 base and 4 bases respectively, with 11 bases between them. Germline-derived CDR1 and CDR2 are DFQATT and SNEGSKA (reference sequence). The CDR3 loop spans 14 amino acids. The CDR3 region has the DNA TGCAGTGCTAGAGGTCACGGATTTTACAATGAGCAGTTCTTC. It translates to CSARGHGFYNEQFF.

The chain links TRBV10-2 to TRBJ2-5; D is perhaps TRBD1 (6 bases). CDR3 length: 15 amino acids. Trimming took off 6 bases at V and 0 bases at J, with 14 bases between the two ends. Germline loops: CDR1 WSHSY, CDR2 SAAADI. CDR3 DNA sequence: TGCGCCAGCAGCCGTGGACAGAAGTACCAAGAGACCCAGTACTTC. This translates into CASSRGQKYQETQYF.

This clonotype has more than one count but fewer than ten. The chain uses TRBV4-3 and TRBJ1-1; no clear D. The CDR3 sequence is 13 residues long. Germline V lookup: CDR1 LGHNA, CDR2 YSLEER. Deletions cut 3 bases from V and 5 bases from J, with 10 bases between. DNA for the CDR3: TGCGCCAGCAGCCAGAGGCCTGATACTGAAGCTTTCTTT. Protein product: CASSQRPDTEAFF.

The chain has TRBV12-2 and TRBJ2-7; TRBD2 reflects the table's D call only, with no check against the DNA. TRBV12-2 is a documented pseudogene. The CDR3 has 16 residues. The CDR3 bases are TGTGCAAGTCGCTTAGTGGATAGCGGGAGGGTCGGCGAGCAGTACTTC. Its translation: CASRLVDSGRVGEQYF.

This clonotype appeared a few times. The chain joins TRBV11-2 to TRBJ2-5, with TRBD2 identical over 9 bases. The CDR3 length is 16 residues. The J segment lost 7 bases and the V segment lost 4 bases, leaving 13 bases of the junction unmatched. Germline V gene data show CDR1 as SGHAT and CDR2 as FQNNGV. The CDR3 reads CASSWGMDSGSVTQYF. CDR3 sequence (DNA): TGTGCCAGCAGCTGGGGGATGGATAGCGGGAGTGTGACCCAGTACTTC.